This T cell receptor beta chain was sequenced during a study of blood T cell repertoires in COVID-19. Study details: Whether acute or convalescent, the COVID-19 samples came from the United States, Italy and Spain. From T cells, B-cell-depleted T cells, or PBMCs came the material, which was cDNA or gDNA.

Per the original data handling: Reference gene primers were amplified, and this amplification served to estimate nucleated cell counts. Clones were sequenced by immunoSEQ multiplex PCR, and TCRdb holds only the in-frame ones, with some missing. V, J and clone size derive from that table, while D and trimming were established from the DNA sequence. Among fewer than 200,000 clones listed, roughly 91% were seen once. CDR1 is SGHAT, CDR2 FQNNGV, per germline. The CDR3 is 15 residues long. The germline V and J ends were trimmed by 5 bases and 1 base, with 9 bases remaining between them. The TCR comes from a man between 40 and 49 years old with active or convalescent COVID-19. This chain joins TRBV11-2 and TRBJ2-6; unclear D gene. Sequenced: peripheral blood. The CDR3 reads CASSRIVSGANVLTF. Here the CDR3 DNA reads TGTGCCAGCAGCCGCATAGTGTCTGGGGCCAACGTCCTGACTTTC.